This T cell receptor (beta chain) was retrieved from a study of cytomegalovirus exposure and HLA in healthy donors. Background on the study: It was reported in a later analysis that the same platform had been used for the approximately 120 validation repertoires as for the 666 first-cohort repertoires. Study-level findings and limits: The authors listed 150 to 200 TCR beta chains as cytomegalovirus-associated. Reportedly, cytomegalovirus status was diagnosed with high sensitivity and specificity. Within the 130 or so validation repertoires, first-cohort TCR clusters tended to co-occur, according to a later analysis.

Assay used: immunoSEQ multiplex PCR; TCRdb lists only in-frame clones, some missing. There are some 49,000 clones in the sample; about 90% occur only once, and about 1.5% lies in the top ten. To note about this clone: Its antigen is unknown.

Trimming cost V 2 bases and J 0 bases, with 5 bases left between them. The CDR3 runs 15 residues. Germline-derived CDR1 and CDR2 are MNHNS and SASEGT. J is TRBJ2-6 and V is TRBV6-1, with unresolved D. The source is a man aged 18 to 29 in good health and CMV-seronegative. The sample comprised PBMCs. CDR3 nucleotides: TGTGCCAGCAGTGAAAGAGGCTCTGGGGCCAACGTCCTGACTTTC. Protein product: CASSERGSGANVLTF.